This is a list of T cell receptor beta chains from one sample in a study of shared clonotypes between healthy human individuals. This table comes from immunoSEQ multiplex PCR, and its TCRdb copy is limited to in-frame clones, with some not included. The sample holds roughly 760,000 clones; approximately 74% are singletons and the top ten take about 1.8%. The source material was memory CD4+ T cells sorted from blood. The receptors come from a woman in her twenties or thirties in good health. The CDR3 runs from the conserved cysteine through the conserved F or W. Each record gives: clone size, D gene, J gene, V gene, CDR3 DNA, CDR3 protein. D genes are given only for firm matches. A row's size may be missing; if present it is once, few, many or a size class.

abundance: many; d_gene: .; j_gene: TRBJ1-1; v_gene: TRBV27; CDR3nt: TGTGCCAGCAGTTTATCTCGGGCTAGGAACACTGAAGCTTTCTTT; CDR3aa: CASSLSRARNTEAFF
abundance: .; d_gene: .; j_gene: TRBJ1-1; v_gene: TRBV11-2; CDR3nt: TGTGCCAGCAGCTTTTCCAGGGAGGATACTGAAGCTTTCTTT; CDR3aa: CASSFSREDTEAFF
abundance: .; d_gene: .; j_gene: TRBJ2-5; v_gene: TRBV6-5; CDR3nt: TGTGCCAGCGTGGAAGGACAAACCCAGGCCGAGTACTTC; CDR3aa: CASVEGQTQAEYF
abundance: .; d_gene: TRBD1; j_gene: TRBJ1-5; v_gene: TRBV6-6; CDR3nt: TGTGCCAGCAGCTTCACAGGGGACGGAAACCAGCCCCAGCATTTT; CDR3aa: CASSFTGDGNQPQHF
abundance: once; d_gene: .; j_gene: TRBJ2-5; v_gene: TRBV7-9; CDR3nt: TGTGCCAGCAGCTTGGGGCCCTGGGTGGAGACCCAGTACTTC; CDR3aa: CASSLGPWVETQYF
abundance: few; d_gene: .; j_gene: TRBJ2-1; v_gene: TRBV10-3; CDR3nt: TGTGCCATCAGTACAGGAGACTCCTACAATGAGCAGTTCTTC; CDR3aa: CAISTGDSYNEQFF
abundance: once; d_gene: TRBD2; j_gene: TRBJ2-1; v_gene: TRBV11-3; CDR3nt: TGTGCCAGCAGCTTCAGCGGGAGGCACAATGAGCAGTTCTTC; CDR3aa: CASSFSGRHNEQFF
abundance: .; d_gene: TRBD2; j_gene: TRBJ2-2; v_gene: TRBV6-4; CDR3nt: TGTGCCAGCAGCGAACAAACGATCACTAGCGGGAGGACCGGGGAGCTGTTTTTT; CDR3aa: CASSEQTITSGRTGELFF
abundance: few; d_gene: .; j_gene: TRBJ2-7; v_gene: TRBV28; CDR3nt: TGTGCCAGCAGTGGATTCATAAGTGGGGAGCGGGTCTACGAGCAGTACTTC; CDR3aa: CASSGFISGERVYEQYF
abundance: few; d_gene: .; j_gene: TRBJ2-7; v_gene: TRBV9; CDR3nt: TGTGCCAGCAGCGTAGGGGGTAATCTGGACTACGAGCAGTACTTC; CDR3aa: CASSVGGNLDYEQYF
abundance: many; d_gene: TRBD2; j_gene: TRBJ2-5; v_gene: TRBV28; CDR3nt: TGTGCCAGCAGTTTAATCGGGAGGGCCCTCGGAGAGACCCAGTACTTC; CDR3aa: CASSLIGRALGETQYF
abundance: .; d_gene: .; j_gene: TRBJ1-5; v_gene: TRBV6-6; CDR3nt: TGTGCCAGCGGGGGGAATTATAGCAATCAGCCCCAGCATTTT; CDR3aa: CASGGNYSNQPQHF
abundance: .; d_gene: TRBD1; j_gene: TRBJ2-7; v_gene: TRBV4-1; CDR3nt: TGCGCCAGCAGCCAACCTTTACGGACAGGGAAAAACTACGAGCAGTACTTC; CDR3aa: CASSQPLRTGKNYEQYF
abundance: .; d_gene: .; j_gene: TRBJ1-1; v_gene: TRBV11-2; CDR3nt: TGTGCCAGCAGCTTCGGGGAGGGAGAAGCTTTCTTT; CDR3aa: CASSFGEGEAFF
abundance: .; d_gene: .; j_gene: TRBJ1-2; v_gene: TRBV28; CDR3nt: TGTGCCAGCAGTTTACTTCCGGCAGAGAATGGCTACACCTTC; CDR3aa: CASSLLPAENGYTF
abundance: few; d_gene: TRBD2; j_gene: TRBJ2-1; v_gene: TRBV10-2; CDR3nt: TGCGCCAGCAGTTTGGGACTAAGCTCCTACAATGAGCAGTTCTTC; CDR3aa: CASSLGLSSYNEQFF
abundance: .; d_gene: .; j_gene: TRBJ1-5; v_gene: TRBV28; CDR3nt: TGTGCCAGCAGTTTGGGACTGGGCTGGCAGCCCCAGCATTTT; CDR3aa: CASSLGLGWQPQHF
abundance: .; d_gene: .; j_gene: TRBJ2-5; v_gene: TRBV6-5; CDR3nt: TGTGCCAGCAGTTACGGTCAGGTCAAAGAGACCCAGTACTTC; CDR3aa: CASSYGQVKETQYF
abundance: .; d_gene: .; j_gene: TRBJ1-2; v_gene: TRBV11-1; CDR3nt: TGTGCCAGCAGCCCCCGCTTCGGGGCGAACTATGGCTACACCTTC; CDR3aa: CASSPRFGANYGYTF
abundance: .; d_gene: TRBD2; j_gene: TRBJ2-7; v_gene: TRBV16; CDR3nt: TGTGCCAGCAGCCAATCGCCAGCGGGAGGGAATGAGCAGTACTTC; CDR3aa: CASSQSPAGGNEQYF
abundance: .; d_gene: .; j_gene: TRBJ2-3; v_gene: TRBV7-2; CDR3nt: TGTGCCAGCAGGTCGCGTGGGCCCGATACGCAGTATTTT; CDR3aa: CASRSRGPDTQYF
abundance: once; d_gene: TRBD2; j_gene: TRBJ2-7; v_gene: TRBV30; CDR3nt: TGTGCCTGGAGTGTTAGGGGCGGGAGGGCTTACTCCTACGAGCAGTACTTC; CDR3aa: CAWSVRGGRAYSYEQYF
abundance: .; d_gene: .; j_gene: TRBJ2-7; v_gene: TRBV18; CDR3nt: TGTGCCAGCTCACCGGGGTCGGCCTACGAGCAGTACTTC; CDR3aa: CASSPGSAYEQYF
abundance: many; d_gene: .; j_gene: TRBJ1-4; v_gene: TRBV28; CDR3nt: TGTGCCAGCAGTTCGCCGGGGAGGGGCGATGAAAAACTGTTTTTT; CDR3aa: CASSSPGRGDEKLFF
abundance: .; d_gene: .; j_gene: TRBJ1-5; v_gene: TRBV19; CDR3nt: TGTGCCAGTAGTGAGGGGGTGAGTCAGCCCCAGCATTTT; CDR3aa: CASSEGVSQPQHF
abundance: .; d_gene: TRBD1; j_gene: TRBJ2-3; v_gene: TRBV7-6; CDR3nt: TGTGCCAGCAGCCAAACAGGGGGAATGATCGGGAGCACAGATACGCAGTATTTT; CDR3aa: CASSQTGGMIGSTDTQYF
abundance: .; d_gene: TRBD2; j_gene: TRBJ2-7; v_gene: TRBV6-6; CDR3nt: TGTGCCAGCAGGGCGGGACTAGCGGGCTCCTACGAGCAGTACTTC; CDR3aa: CASRAGLAGSYEQYF
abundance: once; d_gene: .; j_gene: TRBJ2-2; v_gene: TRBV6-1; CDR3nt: TGTGCCAGTGGTTCCGAGGGTCACACCGGGGAGCTGTTTTTT; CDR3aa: CASGSEGHTGELFF
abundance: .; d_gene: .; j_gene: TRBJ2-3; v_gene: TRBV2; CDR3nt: TGTGCCACCCAAGGTGGGCTGGCCTCAGATACGCAGTATTTT; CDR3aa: CATQGGLASDTQYF
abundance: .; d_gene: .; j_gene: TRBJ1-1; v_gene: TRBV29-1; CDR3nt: TGCAGCGTCCATATCGATCTCGGCACTGAAGCTTTCTTT; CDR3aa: CSVHIDLGTEAFF
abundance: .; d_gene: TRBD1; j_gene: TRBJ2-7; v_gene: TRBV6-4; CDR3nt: TGTGCCAGCAGTGAGGGACAGGGGGGCTCCTACGAGCAGTACTTC; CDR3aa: CASSEGQGGSYEQYF
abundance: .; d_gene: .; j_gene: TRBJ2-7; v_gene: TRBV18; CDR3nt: TGTGCCAGCTCACCGGAAGGCTACGAGCAGTACTTC; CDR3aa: CASSPEGYEQYF
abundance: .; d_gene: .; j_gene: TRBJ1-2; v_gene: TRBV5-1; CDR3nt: TGCGCCAGCAATCCAGGGTCTGGTTACAACTATGGCTACACCTTC; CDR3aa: CASNPGSGYNYGYTF
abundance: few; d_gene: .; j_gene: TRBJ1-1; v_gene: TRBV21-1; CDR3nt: TGTGCCAGCAGCTCGGAGAGGGGCTGCCCACGCACTGAAGCTTTCTTT; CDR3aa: CASSSERGCPRTEAFF
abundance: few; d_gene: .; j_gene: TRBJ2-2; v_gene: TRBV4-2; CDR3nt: TGTGCCAGCAGCCAAGAAGGCGGGACCGCGAGCGCCGGGGAGCTGTTTTTT; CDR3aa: CASSQEGGTASAGELFF
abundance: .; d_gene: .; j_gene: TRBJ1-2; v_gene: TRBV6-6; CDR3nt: TGTGCCAGCAGGGGGTCAGGGGTGTCAAACTATGGCTACACCTTC; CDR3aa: CASRGSGVSNYGYTF
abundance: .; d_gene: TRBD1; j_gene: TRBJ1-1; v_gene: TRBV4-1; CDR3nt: TGCGCCAGCAGCCAAGGGCGGGATAGGGGGCCGAAAACTGAAGCTTTCTTT; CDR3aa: CASSQGRDRGPKTEAFF
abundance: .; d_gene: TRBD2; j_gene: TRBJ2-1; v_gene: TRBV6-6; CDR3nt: TGTGCCAGCAGAAACGGACTAGCGGGACACAATGAGCAGTTCTTC; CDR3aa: CASRNGLAGHNEQFF
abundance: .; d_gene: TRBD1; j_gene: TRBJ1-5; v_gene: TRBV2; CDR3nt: TGTGCCAGCAGTGAAGAGGGAGGGGGCTACGGGTTAAGCAATCAGCCCCAGCATTTT; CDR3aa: CASSEEGGGYGLSNQPQHF
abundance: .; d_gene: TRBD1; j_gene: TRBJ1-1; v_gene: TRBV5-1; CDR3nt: TGCGCCAGCGGCAAGGGGGCAGGGGGCACTGAAGCTTTCTTT; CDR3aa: CASGKGAGGTEAFF
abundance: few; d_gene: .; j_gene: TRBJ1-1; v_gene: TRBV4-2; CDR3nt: TGTGCCAGCAGCCAGGTCCCAATGAACACTGAAGCTTTCTTT; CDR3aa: CASSQVPMNTEAFF